The clone carrying this TCR beta chain was found once. Clones were sequenced by immunoSEQ multiplex PCR, and TCRdb holds only the in-frame ones, with some missing. There are around 1.9 million clones in the sample; more than 85% occur only once, and more than 1.5% lies in the top ten. The data were obtained in a study of shared clonotypes between healthy human individuals. This CDR3 is 18 amino acids long. Germline lookup yields CDR1 MNHNS and CDR2 SASEGT. V lost 4 bases, J lost 2 bases, and 10 bases stayed unmatched. CD45RO-negative, CCR7-positively selected cells formed the naive CD8 fraction, excluding terminally differentiated effector memory CD45RA+ cells.

The V gene is TRBV6-1, the J gene TRBJ2-5, with 13 bases that match TRBD2. The source is a man younger than 30 in good health. Some clones in this sample may be carry-over from other donors' samples. The sequencing input was naive CD8+ T cells from PBMCs. CDR3 bases: TGTGCCAGCAGTGTCGGACTAGCGGGAGATATGAGGCAAGAGACCCAGTACTTC. Its translation is CASSVGLAGDMRQETQYF.